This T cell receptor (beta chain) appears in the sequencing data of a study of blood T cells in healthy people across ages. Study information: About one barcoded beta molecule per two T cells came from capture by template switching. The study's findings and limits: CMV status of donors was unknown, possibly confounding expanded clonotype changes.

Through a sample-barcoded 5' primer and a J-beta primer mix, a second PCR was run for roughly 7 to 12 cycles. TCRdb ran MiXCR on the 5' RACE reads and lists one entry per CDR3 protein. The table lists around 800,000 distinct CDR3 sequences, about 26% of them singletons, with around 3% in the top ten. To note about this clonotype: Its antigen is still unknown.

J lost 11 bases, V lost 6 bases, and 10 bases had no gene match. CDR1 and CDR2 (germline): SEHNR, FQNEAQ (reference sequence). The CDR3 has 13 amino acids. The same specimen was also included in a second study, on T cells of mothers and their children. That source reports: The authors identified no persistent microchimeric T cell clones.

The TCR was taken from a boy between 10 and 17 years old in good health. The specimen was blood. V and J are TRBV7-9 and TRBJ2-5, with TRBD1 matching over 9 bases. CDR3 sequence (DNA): TGTGCCAGCAGAATGGGACAGGGACGGGAGCAGTACTTC. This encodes CASRMGQGREQYF.